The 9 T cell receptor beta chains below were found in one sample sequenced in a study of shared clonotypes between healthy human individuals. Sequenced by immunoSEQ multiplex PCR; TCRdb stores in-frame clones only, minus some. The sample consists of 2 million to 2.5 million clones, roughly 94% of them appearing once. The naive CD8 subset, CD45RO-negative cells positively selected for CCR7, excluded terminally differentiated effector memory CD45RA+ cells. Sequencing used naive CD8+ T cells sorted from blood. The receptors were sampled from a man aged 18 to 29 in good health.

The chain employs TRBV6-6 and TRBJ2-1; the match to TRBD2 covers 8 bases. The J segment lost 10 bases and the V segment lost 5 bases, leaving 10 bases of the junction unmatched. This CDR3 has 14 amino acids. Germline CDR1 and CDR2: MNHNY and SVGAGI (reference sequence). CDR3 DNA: TGTGCCAGCAGTCCTCTAGCGGGCTCAGACGAGCAGTTCTTC. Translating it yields CASSPLAGSDEQFF.

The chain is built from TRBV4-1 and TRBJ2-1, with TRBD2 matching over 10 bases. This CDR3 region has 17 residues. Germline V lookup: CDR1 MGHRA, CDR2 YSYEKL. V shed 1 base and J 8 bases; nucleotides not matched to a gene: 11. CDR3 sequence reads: CASSQALGTSVVDEQFF. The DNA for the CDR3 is TGCGCCAGCAGCCAAGCCCTCGGGACTAGCGTCGTAGATGAGCAGTTCTTC.

DNA for the CDR3: TGTGCCAGCAGCTTAGTAAGTCATGAGCAGTTCTTC. Amino acids: CASSLVSHEQFF. The genes are TRBV7-9 and TRBJ2-1; D is unresolved. This CDR3 has 12 residues. Trimming left V 1 base short and J 8 bases short, with 6 bases between. The germline V gene encodes CDR1 SEHNR and CDR2 FQNEAQ (reference sequence).

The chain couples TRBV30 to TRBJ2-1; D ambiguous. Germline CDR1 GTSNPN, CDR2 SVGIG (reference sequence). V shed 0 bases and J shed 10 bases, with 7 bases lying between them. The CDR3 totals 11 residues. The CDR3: CAWSVQVEQFF. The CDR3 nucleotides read TGTGCCTGGAGTGTACAAGTCGAGCAGTTCTTC.

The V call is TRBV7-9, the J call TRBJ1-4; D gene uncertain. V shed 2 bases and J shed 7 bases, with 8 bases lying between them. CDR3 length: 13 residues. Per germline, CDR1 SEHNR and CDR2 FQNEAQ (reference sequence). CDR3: CASSLSPSEKLFF. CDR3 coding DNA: TGTGCCAGCAGCTTAAGTCCCAGTGAAAAACTGTTTTTT.

DNA for the CDR3: TGTGCCAGCAGTACAACAGGGGTCGGCGAGCAGTACTTC. Protein sequence: CASSTTGVGEQYF. The V gene is TRBV6-5, the J gene TRBJ2-7, with 7 bases lining up with TRBD1. CDR3 length: 13 amino acids. CDR1 is MNHEY, CDR2 SVGAGI, per germline. V shed 5 bases, J shed 6 bases, and the junction held 7 bases outside the gene matches.

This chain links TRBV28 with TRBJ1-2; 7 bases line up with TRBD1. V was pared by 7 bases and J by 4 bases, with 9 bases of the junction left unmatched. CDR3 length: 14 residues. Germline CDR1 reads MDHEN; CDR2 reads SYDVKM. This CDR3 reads CASIETGTAYGYTF. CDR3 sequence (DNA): TGTGCCAGCATCGAAACCGGGACAGCCTATGGCTACACCTTC.

CDR3 region: CASSVALGDSPLHF. CDR3 in DNA: TGTGCCAGCAGCGTAGCTTTGGGAGATTCACCCCTCCACTTT. This chain uses TRBV9 with TRBJ1-6; D unclear. V shed 0 bases and J shed 8 bases, with 9 bases lying between them. There are 14 residues in the CDR3. CDR1 is SGDLS, CDR2 YYNGEE, per germline.

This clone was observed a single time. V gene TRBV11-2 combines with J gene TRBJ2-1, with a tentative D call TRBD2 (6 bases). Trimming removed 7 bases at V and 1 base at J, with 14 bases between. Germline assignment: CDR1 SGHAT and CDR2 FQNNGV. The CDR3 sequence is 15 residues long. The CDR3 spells CASNHGSVSYNEQFF. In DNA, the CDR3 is TGTGCCAGCAACCACGGGAGCGTTTCCTACAATGAGCAGTTCTTC.